The 10 T cell receptor beta chains reported below all come from one sample, sequenced in a study of OX40 agonist ivuxolimab in advanced cancers. Assay used: immunoSEQ multiplex PCR; TCRdb lists only in-frame clones, some missing. The sample shows about 83,000 clones, approximately 88% of them seen only once. The source material was CD4+ or CD8+ T cells sorted from blood, sampled in a trial of the OX40 agonist ivuxolimab. All receptors come from an adult with an advanced solid tumor such as melanoma, head and neck, liver or kidney cancer.

Points on this clone: This specimen includes other DNA sequences encoding the same CDR3. This chain links TRBV6-5 with TRBJ2-7; 7 nucleotides agree with TRBD2. V was pared by 0 bases and J by 2 bases, with 1 base of the junction left unmatched. The CDR3 consists of 14 residues. Per the germline V gene, CDR1 is MNHEY and CDR2 is SVGAGI. The CDR3 sequence is CASSYSAGAYEQYF. The CDR3 DNA reads TGTGCCAGCAGTTACTCGGCGGGAGCCTACGAGCAGTACTTC.

The CDR3 coding sequence is TGTGCCAGCAGCTTAGAGCCCGTAGGTGGCTACACCTTC. This gives the protein CASSLEPVGGYTF. V usage is TRBV7-3 and J usage is TRBJ1-2; no clear D. The CDR3 length is 13 residues. Germline assignment: CDR1 SGHTA and CDR2 FQGTGA. V dropped 2 bases and J dropped 7 bases, with 11 bases sitting between them.

The chain employs TRBV18 and TRBJ2-1; D uncertain. CDR1 KGHSH and CDR2 LQKENI come from the germline V gene. The CDR3 length is 14 residues. V lost 3 bases to trimming and J lost 3 bases, with 9 bases between them. Here the CDR3 reads CASSPQQGYNEQFF. The DNA of the CDR3 is TGTGCCAGCTCACCCCAACAAGGCTACAATGAGCAGTTCTTC.

The V call is TRBV30, the J call TRBJ1-5, with D uncertain. Trimming left V 1 base short and J 0 bases short, with 10 bases between. Per germline, CDR1 GTSNPN and CDR2 SVGIG (reference sequence). The CDR3 spans 15 residues. The CDR3: CAWSAGFYSNQPQHF. The CDR3 DNA reads TGTGCCTGGAGTGCGGGATTCTATAGCAATCAGCCCCAGCATTTT.

The rearrangement joins TRBV11-2 to TRBJ2-2; D is ambiguous. The V gene's germline CDR1 is SGHAT and CDR2 FQNNGV. The V and J ends lost 3 bases and 1 base respectively, with 3 bases between them. The CDR3 is 13 residues long. The CDR3 spells CASSFGNTGELFF. The CDR3 DNA sequence: TGTGCCAGCAGCTTCGGGAACACCGGGGAGCTGTTTTTT.

In DNA, the CDR3 is TGTGCCACCAGCAGAGGGGGTTCCAGTAATGAAAAACTGTTTTTT. Translating it yields CATSRGGSSNEKLFF. V usage is TRBV15 and J usage is TRBJ1-4; the D is unclear. The V end lost 1 base, the J end lost 4 bases, and 10 bases lay between the germline ends. In germline, CDR1 is LNHNV, CDR2 YYDKDF (reference sequence). This CDR3 spans 15 amino acids.

This clone was detected only a few times. The CDR3 here is CASSVLGASGANVLTF. The CDR3 DNA sequence: TGTGCCAGCAGTGTCTTAGGGGCCTCTGGGGCCAACGTCCTGACTTTC. The V call is TRBV6-1, the J call TRBJ2-6; D may be TRBD1 (5 bases). The V and J ends lost 4 bases and 0 bases respectively, with 10 bases between them. Germline lookup yields CDR1 MNHNS and CDR2 SASEGT. This CDR3 region has 16 residues.

V and J are TRBV6-6 and TRBJ1-1; 7 positions agree with TRBD1. J gave up 1 base and V 7 bases, and 6 bases lay outside the gene matches. This CDR3 contains 14 residues. Germline CDR1 is MNHNY and CDR2 is SVGAGI (reference sequence). The CDR3 spells CASTSTGSNTEAFF. CDR3 bases: TGTGCCAGCACCTCGACAGGGTCGAACACTGAAGCTTTCTTT.

Concerning this clone: Relative to the germline gene, one junction end is altered; a read error may explain this. This sequence joins TRBV19 and TRBJ2-1; D unresolved. The CDR3 has 13 residues. Looked up from germline, CDR1 is LNHDA and CDR2 is SQIVND (reference sequence). This CDR3 reads CASSMGSYNEQLF. The CDR3, as DNA: TGTGCCAGTAGTATGGGGTCCTACAATGAGCAGCTCTTC.

The chain is built from TRBV30 and TRBJ2-7; a weak D match, TRBD1 (6 bases). There are 13 residues in the CDR3. Germline V gene data show CDR1 as GTSNPN and CDR2 as SVGIG (reference sequence). With 7 bases removed from V and 1 base from J, the gap between germline ends came to 14 bases. Written as DNA, the CDR3 is TGTGCCTACCAGGGGCAGCTTTCCTACGAGCAGTACTTC. Translating it yields CAYQGQLSYEQYF.